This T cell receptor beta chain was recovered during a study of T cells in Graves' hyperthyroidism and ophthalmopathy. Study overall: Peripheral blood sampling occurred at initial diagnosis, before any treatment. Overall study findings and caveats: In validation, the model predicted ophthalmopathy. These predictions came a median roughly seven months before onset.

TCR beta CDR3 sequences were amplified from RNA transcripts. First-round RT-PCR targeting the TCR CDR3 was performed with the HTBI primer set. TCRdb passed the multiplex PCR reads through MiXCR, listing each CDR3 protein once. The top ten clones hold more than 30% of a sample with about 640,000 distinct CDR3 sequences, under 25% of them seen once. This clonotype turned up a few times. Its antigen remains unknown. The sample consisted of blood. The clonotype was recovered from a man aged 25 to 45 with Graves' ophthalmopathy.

Written as DNA, the CDR3 is TGCGCCAGCAGCCCGTTGACCGGAGATACGCAGTATTTT. This codes for CASSPLTGDTQYF. This sequence joins TRBV4-1 and TRBJ2-3, with D unclear. This CDR3 contains 13 residues. Trimming took 4 bases from V and 5 from J, leaving 10 bases between them. Germline CDR1 and CDR2: MGHRA and YSYEKL.